These T cell receptor beta chains were read from a single sample in a study of identifying expanded T cells in peripheral blood. This table comes from immunoSEQ multiplex PCR, and its TCRdb copy is limited to in-frame clones, with some not included. In the table there are over 100,000 clones, roughly 90% of which are singletons. The source material was blood. The receptors stem from a person aged 18 to 70 in good health. The CDR3 runs from the conserved cysteine through the conserved F or W. The D gene is left open where the match is weak. Clone size appears in some rows only: once, few, many, or a class for an expanded clone.

d_call | j_call | v_call | clone_size | cdr3_aa | cdr3_nt
NA | TRBJ2-3 | TRBV7-3 | NA | CASSRDFTDTQYF | TGTGCCAGCAGCAGGGACTTCACAGATACGCAGTATTTT
NA | TRBJ1-1 | TRBV18 | NA | CASRVGMNTEAFF | TGTGCCAGCCGCGTCGGGATGAACACTGAAGCTTTCTTT
TRBD2 | TRBJ2-5 | TRBV7-8 | NA | CASSPTSGSGGETQYF | TGTGCCAGCAGCCCGACTAGCGGGAGTGGTGGGGAGACCCAGTACTTC
NA | TRBJ2-7 | TRBV5-4 | NA | CASSSHGIDEQYF | TGTGCCAGCAGCTCACATGGGATCGACGAGCAGTACTTC
NA | TRBJ1-4 | TRBV9 | few | CASTRAHADEKLFF | TGTGCCAGCACCAGGGCCCATGCCGATGAAAAACTGTTTTTT
TRBD1 | TRBJ2-7 | TRBV11-2 | NA | CASSLGGLGGRYEQYF | TGTGCCAGCAGCTTAGGCGGGTTAGGGGGCCGTTACGAGCAGTACTTC
NA | TRBJ1-3 | TRBV5-1 | NA | CASSFGPGGSGNTIYF | TGCGCCAGCAGCTTCGGCCCCGGCGGCTCTGGAAACACCATATATTTT
TRBD1 | TRBJ1-2 | TRBV6-1 | NA | CASSAGTGFFGYTF | TGTGCCAGCAGCGCCGGGACAGGGTTCTTTGGCTACACCTTC
TRBD2 | TRBJ2-5 | TRBV5-1 | NA | CASSLEKRGGQETQYF | TGCGCCAGCAGCTTGGAAAAGCGGGGGGGCCAAGAGACCCAGTACTTC
TRBD2 | TRBJ2-1 | TRBV6-5 | NA | CASSLPTSGMGEQFF | TGTGCCAGCAGCCTCCCAACTAGCGGGATGGGAGAGCAGTTCTTC
TRBD1 | TRBJ2-5 | TRBV28 | once | CASTTNPGQGVQETQYF | TGTGCCAGCACCACCAATCCGGGACAGGGTGTACAAGAGACCCAGTACTTC
NA | TRBJ2-3 | TRBV29-1 | NA | CSVGGGRGPDTQYF | TGCAGCGTTGGGGGGGGCAGGGGACCAGATACGCAGTATTTT
NA | TRBJ2-7 | TRBV7-9 | NA | CASSLSRGAYEQYF | TGTGCCAGCAGCTTGAGCAGGGGTGCCTACGAGCAGTACTTC
NA | TRBJ2-3 | TRBV23-1 | NA | CASSQWSGFTDTQYF | TGCGCCAGCAGTCAATGGTCAGGTTTCACAGATACGCAGTATTTT
NA | TRBJ1-2 | TRBV21-1 | NA | CASSTPLTNYGYTF | TGTGCCAGCAGCACCCCTTTGACGAACTATGGCTACACCTTC
TRBD1 | TRBJ1-4 | TRBV2 | NA | CASTLRQGDEKLFF | TGTGCCAGCACCTTAAGACAGGGCGATGAAAAACTGTTTTTT
TRBD2 | TRBJ2-2 | TRBV18 | few | CASSGPAGHTGELFF | TGTGCCAGCTCCGGACCAGCGGGGCACACCGGGGAGCTGTTTTTT
NA | TRBJ1-2 | TRBV5-4 | NA | CASSVDGRYGYTF | TGTGCCAGCAGCGTAGACGGACGCTATGGCTACACCTTC
NA | TRBJ2-3 | TRBV27 | NA | CASSSTRITNTQYF | TGTGCCAGCAGTTCTACGCGGATCACTAATACGCAGTATTTT
TRBD1 | TRBJ1-1 | TRBV9 | once | CASSVGTGGGNTEAFF | TGTGCCAGCAGCGTAGGGACAGGGGGCGGGAACACTGAAGCTTTCTTT
NA | TRBJ1-1 | TRBV5-8 | NA | CASSRTNTEAFF | TGTGCCAGCAGCCGAACGAACACTGAAGCTTTCTTT
NA | TRBJ2-3 | TRBV5-1 | NA | CASSITRTSTDTQYF | TGCGCCAGCAGCATTACTAGAACTAGCACAGATACGCAGTATTTT
NA | TRBJ1-2 | TRBV19 | few | CASEDGQARYGYTF | TGTGCCAGCGAAGACGGGCAGGCCAGGTATGGCTACACCTTC
TRBD2 | TRBJ2-1 | TRBV11-3 | NA | CASSKRGLAGDEQFF | TGTGCCAGCAGCAAAAGGGGACTAGCGGGAGATGAGCAGTTCTTC
NA | TRBJ2-2 | TRBV19 | NA | CASSNGFSGELFF | TGTGCCAGTAGTAATGGTTTCTCGGGGGAGCTGTTTTTT
NA | TRBJ2-7 | TRBV7-6 | NA | CASSDGYSYEQYF | TGTGCCAGCAGCGACGGGTACTCCTACGAGCAGTACTTC
TRBD1 | TRBJ2-7 | TRBV27 | once | CASSPRTGVSSYEQYF | TGTGCCAGCAGTCCGCGGACAGGCGTTAGCTCCTACGAGCAGTACTTC
NA | TRBJ2-7 | TRBV19 | NA | CASSPGAPYEQYF | TGTGCCAGTAGTCCAGGGGCGCCGTACGAGCAGTACTTC
NA | TRBJ1-1 | TRBV19 | NA | CASTAKMATEAFF | TGTGCCAGTACGGCAAAAATGGCCACTGAAGCTTTCTTT
NA | TRBJ1-2 | TRBV6-6 | NA | CASSYGGTTYGYTF | TGTGCCAGCAGTTACGGGGGCACAACCTATGGCTACACCTTC
NA | TRBJ1-2 | TRBV7-9 | once | CASSLREIYGYTF | TGTGCCAGCAGCTTACGGGAAATCTATGGCTACACCTTC
NA | TRBJ2-6 | TRBV7-2 | NA | CAAGVHSGANVLTF | TGTGCCGCGGGCGTCCACTCTGGGGCCAACGTCCTGACTTTC
NA | TRBJ2-2 | TRBV28 | NA | CASSLAGASGELFF | TGTGCCAGCAGTTTAGCAGGGGCTAGCGGGGAGCTGTTTTTT
TRBD1 | TRBJ2-3 | TRBV5-1 | NA | CASSTRQGSISTDTQYF | TGCGCCAGCAGCACTCGACAGGGGTCGATCAGCACAGATACGCAGTATTTT
TRBD1 | TRBJ1-2 | TRBV10-3 | NA | CAISDLGQGPNYGYTF | TGTGCCATCAGTGACCTTGGACAGGGGCCTAACTATGGCTACACCTTC
TRBD2 | TRBJ2-1 | TRBV28 | NA | CASYPGTSGSNEQFF | TGTGCCAGTTACCCTGGGACTAGCGGGAGCAATGAGCAGTTCTTC
TRBD1 | TRBJ1-1 | TRBV5-4 | NA | CASSGPGQANTEAFF | TGTGCCAGCAGCGGACCGGGACAGGCAAACACTGAAGCTTTCTTT
TRBD1 | TRBJ1-1 | TRBV5-1 | NA | CASSLQGASTEAFF | TGCGCCAGCAGCCTACAGGGGGCCAGCACTGAAGCTTTCTTT
TRBD2 | TRBJ2-1 | TRBV10-3 | NA | CAIRGSLSAGASNEQFF | TGTGCCATCAGGGGAAGCCTTTCAGCGGGAGCTTCTAATGAGCAGTTCTTC
NA | TRBJ1-5 | TRBV7-2 | NA | CASRYRPEGNRPQHF | TGTGCCAGCAGATATAGGCCTGAGGGCAATCGGCCCCAGCATTTT
NA | TRBJ1-4 | TRBV7-6 | NA | CASSSAFNEKLFF | TGTGCCAGCAGCTCAGCCTTCAATGAAAAACTGTTTTTT
NA | TRBJ2-2 | TRBV18 | NA | CASSPPGRGDGELFF | TGTGCCAGCTCACCACCCGGGAGAGGTGACGGGGAGCTGTTTTTT
NA | TRBJ1-1 | TRBV7-2 | NA | CASSLLRVPNTEAFF | TGTGCCAGCAGCTTACTCCGGGTACCGAACACTGAAGCTTTCTTT
TRBD1 | TRBJ2-5 | TRBV5-1 | NA | CASSLGGTGVETQYF | TGCGCCAGCAGCTTGGGAGGGACAGGGGTGGAGACCCAGTACTTC
NA | TRBJ2-4 | TRBV11-2 | NA | CASSLSRGNIQYF | TGTGCCAGCAGCTTAAGTAGGGGAAACATTCAGTACTTC
NA | TRBJ1-6 | TRBV30 | NA | CAWTLRDRGNSPLHF | TGTGCCTGGACGTTAAGGGACCGTGGTAATTCACCCCTCCACTTT
TRBD1 | TRBJ1-1 | TRBV19 | NA | CASSIVGQGYGTEAFF | TGTGCCAGTAGTATTGTGGGACAGGGCTATGGGACTGAAGCTTTCTTT